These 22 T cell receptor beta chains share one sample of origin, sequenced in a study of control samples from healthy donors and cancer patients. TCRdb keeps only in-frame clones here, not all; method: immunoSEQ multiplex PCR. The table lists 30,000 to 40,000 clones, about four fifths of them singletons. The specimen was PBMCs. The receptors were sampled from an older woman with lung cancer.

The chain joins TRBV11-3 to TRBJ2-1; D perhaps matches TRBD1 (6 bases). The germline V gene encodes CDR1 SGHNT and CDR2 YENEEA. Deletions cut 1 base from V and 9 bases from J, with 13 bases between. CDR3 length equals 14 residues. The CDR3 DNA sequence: TGTGCCAGCAGCTTAGTCCAGGGGAGCACTGAGCAGTTCTTC. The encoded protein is CASSLVQGSTEQFF.

DNA for the CDR3: TGTGCCACCTCGCGGACAGGCTATGAAGCTTTCTTT. This gives the protein CATSRTGYEAFF. J is TRBJ1-1 and V is TRBV10-3; 7 bases map to TRBD1. Germline values: CDR1 ENHRY, CDR2 SYGVKD. The CDR3 consists of 12 residues. The junction had 9 bases not matched to a gene; V was cut back by 10 bases and J by 7 bases.

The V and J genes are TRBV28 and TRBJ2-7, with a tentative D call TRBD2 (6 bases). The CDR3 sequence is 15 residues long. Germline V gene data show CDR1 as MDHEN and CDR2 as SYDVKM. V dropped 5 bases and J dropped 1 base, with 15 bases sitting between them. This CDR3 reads CASSLVTRGSYEQYF. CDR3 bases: TGTGCCAGCAGTCTCGTAACCCGGGGGTCCTACGAGCAGTACTTC.

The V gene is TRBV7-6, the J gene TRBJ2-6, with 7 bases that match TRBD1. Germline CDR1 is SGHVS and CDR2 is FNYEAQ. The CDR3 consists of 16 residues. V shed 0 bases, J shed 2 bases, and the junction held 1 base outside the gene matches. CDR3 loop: CASSLAGGTGANVLTF. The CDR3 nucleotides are TGTGCCAGCAGCTTAGCAGGGGGCACTGGGGCCAACGTCCTGACTTTC.

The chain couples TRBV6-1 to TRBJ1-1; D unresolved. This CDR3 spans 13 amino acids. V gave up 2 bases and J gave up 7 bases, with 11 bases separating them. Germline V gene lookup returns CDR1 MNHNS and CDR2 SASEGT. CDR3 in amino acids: CASSELSTVEAFF. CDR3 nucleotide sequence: TGTGCCAGCAGTGAACTAAGTACGGTTGAAGCTTTCTTT.

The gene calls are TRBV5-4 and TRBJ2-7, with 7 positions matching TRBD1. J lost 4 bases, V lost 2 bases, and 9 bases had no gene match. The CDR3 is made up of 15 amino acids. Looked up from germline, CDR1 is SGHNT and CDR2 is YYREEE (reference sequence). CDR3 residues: CASSFSGQATYEQYF. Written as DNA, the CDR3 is TGTGCCAGCAGCTTCAGCGGACAGGCTACGTACGAGCAGTACTTC.

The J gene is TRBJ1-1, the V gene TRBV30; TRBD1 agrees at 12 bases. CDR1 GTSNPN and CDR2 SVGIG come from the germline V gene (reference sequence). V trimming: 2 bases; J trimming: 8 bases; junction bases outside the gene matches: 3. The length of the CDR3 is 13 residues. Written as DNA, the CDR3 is TGTGCCTGGAGTACCGGGACAGGGGGCGAAGCTTTCTTT. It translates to CAWSTGTGGEAFF.

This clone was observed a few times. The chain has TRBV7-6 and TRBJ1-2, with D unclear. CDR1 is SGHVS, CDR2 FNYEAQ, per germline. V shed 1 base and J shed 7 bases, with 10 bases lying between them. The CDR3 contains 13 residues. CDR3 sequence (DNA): TGTGCCAGCAGCTTAGAAGGAGCATTTGGCTACACCTTC. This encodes CASSLEGAFGYTF. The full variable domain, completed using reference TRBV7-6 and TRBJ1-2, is GAGVSQSPRYKVTKRGQDVALRCDPISGHVSLYWYRQALGQGPEFLTYFNYEAQQDKSGLPNDRFSAERPEGSISTLTIQRTEQRDSAMYRCASSLEGAFGYTFGSGTRLTVV.

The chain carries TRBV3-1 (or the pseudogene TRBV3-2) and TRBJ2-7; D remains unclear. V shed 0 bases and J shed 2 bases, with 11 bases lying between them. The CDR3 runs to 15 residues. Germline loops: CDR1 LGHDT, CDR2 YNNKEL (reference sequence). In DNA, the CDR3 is TGTGCCAGCAGCCAAGATCCCTCTCCTACCTACGAGCAGTACTTC. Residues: CASSQDPSPTYEQYF.

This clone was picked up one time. The CDR3 spells CASSSKGRGTYNEKLFF. CDR3 nucleotide sequence: TGTGCCAGCAGCTCAAAAGGACGCGGGACGTATAATGAAAAACTGTTTTTT. The chain employs TRBV7-8 and TRBJ1-4; tentative D call: TRBD1 (5 bases). CDR1 and CDR2 from the germline V gene are SGHVS and FQNEAQ. The CDR3 consists of 17 residues. V shed 4 bases and J shed 4 bases, with 19 bases lying between them.

CDR3 coding DNA: TGTGCCACCGTAGAGGGGGCAGGAGGAGAAAATGAGCAGTTCTTC. Protein sequence: CATVEGAGGENEQFF. V usage is TRBV19 and J usage is TRBJ2-1, with 7 nucleotides matching TRBD1. The V gene's germline CDR1 is LNHDA and CDR2 SQIVND (reference sequence). V shed 10 bases, J shed 7 bases, and the junction held 16 bases outside the gene matches. The CDR3 consists of 15 residues.

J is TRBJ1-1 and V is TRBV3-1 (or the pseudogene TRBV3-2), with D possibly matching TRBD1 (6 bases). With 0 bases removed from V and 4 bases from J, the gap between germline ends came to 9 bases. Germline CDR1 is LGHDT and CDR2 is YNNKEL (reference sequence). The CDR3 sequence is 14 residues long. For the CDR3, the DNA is TGTGCCAGCAGCCAAGAGGGGGGGCTCACTGAAGCTTTCTTT. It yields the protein CASSQEGGLTEAFF.

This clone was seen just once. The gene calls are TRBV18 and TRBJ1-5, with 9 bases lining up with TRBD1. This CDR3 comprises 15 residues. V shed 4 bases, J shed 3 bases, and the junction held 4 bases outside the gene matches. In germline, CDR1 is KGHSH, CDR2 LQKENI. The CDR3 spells CASSLGTGNNQPQHF. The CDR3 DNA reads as TGTGCCAGCTCACTTGGGACAGGGAACAATCAGCCCCAGCATTTT.

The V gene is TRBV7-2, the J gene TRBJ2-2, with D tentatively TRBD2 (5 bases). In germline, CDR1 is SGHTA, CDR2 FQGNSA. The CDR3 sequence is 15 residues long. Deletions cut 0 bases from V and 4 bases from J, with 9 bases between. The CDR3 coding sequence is TGTGCCAGCAGCTTAGCCGGAGCGGCCACCGGGGAGCTGTTTTTT. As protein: CASSLAGAATGELFF. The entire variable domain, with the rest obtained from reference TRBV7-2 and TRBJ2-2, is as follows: GAGVSQSPSNKVTEKGKDVELRCDPISGHTALYWYRQSLGQGLEFLIYFQGNSAPDKSGLPSDRFSAERTGGSVSTLTIQRTQQEDSAVYLCASSLAGAATGELFFGEGSRLTVL.

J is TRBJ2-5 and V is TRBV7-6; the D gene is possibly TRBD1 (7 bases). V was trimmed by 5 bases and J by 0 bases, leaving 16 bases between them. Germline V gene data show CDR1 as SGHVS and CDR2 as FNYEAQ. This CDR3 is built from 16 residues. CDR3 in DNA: TGTGCCAGCAGCGCCGGGGGACAGCCGTACCAAGAGACCCAGTACTTC. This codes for CASSAGGQPYQETQYF.

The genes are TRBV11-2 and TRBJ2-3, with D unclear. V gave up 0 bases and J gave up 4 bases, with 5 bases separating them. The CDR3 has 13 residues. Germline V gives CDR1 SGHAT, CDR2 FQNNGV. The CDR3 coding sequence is TGTGCCAGCAGCTTAGAGCGATCAGATACGCAGTATTTT. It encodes CASSLERSDTQYF. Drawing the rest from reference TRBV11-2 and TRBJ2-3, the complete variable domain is EAGVAQSPRYKIIEKRQSVAFWCNPISGHATLYWYQQILGQGPKLLIQFQNNGVVDDSQLPKDRFSAERLKGVDSTLKIQPAKLEDSAVYLCASSLERSDTQYFGPGTRLTVL.

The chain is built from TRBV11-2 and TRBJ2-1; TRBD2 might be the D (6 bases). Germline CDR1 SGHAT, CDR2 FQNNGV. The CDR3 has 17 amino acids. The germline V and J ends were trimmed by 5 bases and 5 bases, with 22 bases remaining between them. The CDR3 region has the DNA TGTGCCAGCAGCCCCGGGAGATGGGGGGAAGTTAACAATGAGCAGTTCTTC. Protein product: CASSPGRWGEVNNEQFF.

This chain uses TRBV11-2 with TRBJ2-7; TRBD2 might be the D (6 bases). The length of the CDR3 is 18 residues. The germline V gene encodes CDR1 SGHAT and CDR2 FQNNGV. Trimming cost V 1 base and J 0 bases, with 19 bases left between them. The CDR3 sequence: CASSLGLARGGSSYEQYF. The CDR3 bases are TGTGCCAGCAGCTTAGGCCTTGCAAGGGGAGGAAGCTCCTACGAGCAGTACTTC.

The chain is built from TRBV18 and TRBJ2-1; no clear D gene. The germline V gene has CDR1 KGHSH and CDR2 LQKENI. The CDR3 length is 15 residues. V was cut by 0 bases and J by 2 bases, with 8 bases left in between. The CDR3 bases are TGTGCCAGCTCACCACCCAGTAAGCCCTACAATGAGCAGTTCTTC. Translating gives CASSPPSKPYNEQFF.

In DNA form, the CDR3 reads TGCAGCGTTCGCTCGGTGCCGGGACAGGGTACAGATACGCAGTATTTT. Translation gives CSVRSVPGQGTDTQYF. The V call is TRBV29-1, the J call TRBJ2-3; 9 bases map to TRBD1. Germline V gene lookup returns CDR1 SQVTM and CDR2 ANQGSEA. The CDR3 loop spans 16 amino acids. The J segment lost 3 bases and the V segment lost 5 bases, leaving 12 bases of the junction unmatched.

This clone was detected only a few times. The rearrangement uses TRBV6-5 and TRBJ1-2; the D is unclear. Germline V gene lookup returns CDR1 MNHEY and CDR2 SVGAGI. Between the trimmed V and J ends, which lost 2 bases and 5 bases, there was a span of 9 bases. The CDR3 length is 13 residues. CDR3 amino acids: CASSYRPPYGYTF. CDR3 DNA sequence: TGTGCCAGCAGTTACCGACCGCCTTATGGCTACACCTTC.

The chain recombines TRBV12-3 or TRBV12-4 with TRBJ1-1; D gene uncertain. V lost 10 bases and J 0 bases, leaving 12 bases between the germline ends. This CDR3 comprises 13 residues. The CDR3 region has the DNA TGTGCCACCCAGGAAAACATGAACACTGAAGCTTTCTTT. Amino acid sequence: CATQENMNTEAFF.